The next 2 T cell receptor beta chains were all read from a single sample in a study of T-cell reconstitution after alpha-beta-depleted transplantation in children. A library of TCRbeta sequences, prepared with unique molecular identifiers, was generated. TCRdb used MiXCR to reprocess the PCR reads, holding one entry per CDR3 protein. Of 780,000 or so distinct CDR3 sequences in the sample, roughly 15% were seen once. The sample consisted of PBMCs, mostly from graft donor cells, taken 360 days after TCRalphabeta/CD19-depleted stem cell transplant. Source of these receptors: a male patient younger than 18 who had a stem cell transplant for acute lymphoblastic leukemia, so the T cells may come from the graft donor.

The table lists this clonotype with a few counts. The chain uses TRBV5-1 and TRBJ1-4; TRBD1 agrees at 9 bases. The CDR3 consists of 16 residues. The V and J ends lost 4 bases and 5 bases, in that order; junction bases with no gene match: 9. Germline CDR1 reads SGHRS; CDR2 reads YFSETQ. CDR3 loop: CASSRETGGVNEKLFF. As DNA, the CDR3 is TGCGCCAGCAGCCGTGAAACAGGGGGCGTGAATGAAAAACTGTTTTTT.

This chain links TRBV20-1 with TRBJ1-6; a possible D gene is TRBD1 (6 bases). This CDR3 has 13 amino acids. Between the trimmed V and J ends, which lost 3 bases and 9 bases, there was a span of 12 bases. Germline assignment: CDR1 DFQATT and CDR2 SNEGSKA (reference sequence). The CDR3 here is CSARSRGSSPLHF. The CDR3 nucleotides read TGCAGTGCTAGGAGCAGGGGAAGTTCACCCCTCCACTTT.